This T cell receptor beta chain was sequenced for a study of cytomegalovirus exposure and HLA in healthy donors. This clone showed up just a few times. In the PCR, 60 Vbeta and 13 Jbeta primers were used. Only in-frame clones appear in the TCRdb table, and some are missing; sequencing was by immunoSEQ multiplex PCR. The top ten clones hold around 10% of a sample with over 70,000 clones, around two thirds of them seen once. V lost 8 bases, J lost 10 bases, and 7 bases stayed unmatched. The CDR3 loop spans 13 amino acids. Germline V lookup: CDR1 ENHRY, CDR2 SYGVKD. The sequenced sample was PBMCs. The receptor comes from a woman aged 45-60 years in good health and CMV-seropositive. The chain has TRBV10-3 and TRBJ2-1; TRBD2 matches at 11 bases. CDR3 in DNA: TGTGCCATCCGAGCCATAGCGGGGGGGGAGCAGTTCTTC. Encoded protein: CAIRAIAGGEQFF.